The clone carrying this TCR beta chain has only a few counts. Per the germline V gene, CDR1 is SGHKS and CDR2 is YYEKEE (reference sequence). CDR3 length equals 15 residues. V shed 2 bases and J 2 bases; nucleotides not matched to a gene: 4. Preparing the TCRbeta library involved the use of unique molecular identifiers. TCRdb recomputed calls from the PCR reads with MiXCR, one row per CDR3 protein. Counted here are some 240,000 distinct CDR3 sequences, more than 10% occurring once; the ten biggest clones make up roughly 2.6%. These data come from a study of T-cell reconstitution after alpha-beta-depleted transplantation in children.

Sequenced material: PBMCs from the stem cell graft donor, taken from the stem cell graft. The gene calls are TRBV5-5 and TRBJ2-7, with 10 bases identical to TRBD1. This TCR was recovered from a human donor who donated a stem cell graft to a child with acute lymphoblastic leukemia. The CDR3 region has the DNA TGTGCCAGCAGCTTAGGGACAGGGGAGGCCTACGAGCAGTACTTC. The encoded protein is CASSLGTGEAYEQYF. Combining the CDR3 with reference TRBV5-5 and TRBJ2-7 gives the whole variable domain DAGVTQSPTHLIKTRGQQVTLRCSPISGHKSVSWYQQVLGQGPQFIFQYYEKEERGRGNFPDRFSARQFPNYSSELNVNALLLGDSALYLCASSLGTGEAYEQYFGPGTRLTVT.